A selection of T cell receptor beta chains follows, all from one sample in a study of technical replicates of blood from a few donors. Profiled with immunoSEQ multiplex PCR; TCRdb holds only in-frame clones, not every one. The sample lists 85,000 to 95,000 clones, 90% to 97% occurring once. Sequenced material: T cells isolated from PBMCs. Receptor source: a human donor in good health. Each CDR3 is given with its conserved first and last residue. A D gene is named only where the DNA matches it firmly. Size is omitted from some rows. Given values are once, few, many or a class for expanded clones.

clone size | CDR3 length | D gene | J gene | V gene | CDR3 DNA | CDR3 protein
NA | 13 | NA | TRBJ2-5 | TRBV4-3 | TGCGCCAGCAGTCAGGGGAGAGGAGAGACCCAGTACTTC | CASSQGRGETQYF
NA | 17 | TRBD2 | TRBJ2-2 | TRBV19 | TGTGCCAGTATCGAACTAGCGGGAGGGCCTGGGACCGGGGAGCTGTTTTTT | CASIELAGGPGTGELFF
NA | 12 | NA | TRBJ2-3 | TRBV5-1 | TGCGCCAGCAGCTTGGCTACAGATACGCAGTATTTT | CASSLATDTQYF
NA | 15 | NA | TRBJ2-3 | TRBV4-1 | TGCGCCAGCAGCCAAGAAGCTAGGCTCACAGATACGCAGTATTTT | CASSQEARLTDTQYF
NA | 14 | TRBD1 | TRBJ2-5 | TRBV7-9 | TGTGCCAGCAGCCCGGGACAGGGGAGGGAGACCCAGTACTTC | CASSPGQGRETQYF
NA | 15 | NA | TRBJ1-1 | TRBV4-1 | TGCGCCAGCAGCCAAAACAGGGAAGTTCGTACTGAAGCTTTCTTT | CASSQNREVRTEAFF
NA | 13 | NA | TRBJ1-1 | TRBV5-4 | TGTGCCAGCAGCTTGTCTTGGAACACTGAAGCTTTCTTT | CASSLSWNTEAFF
NA | 15 | TRBD1 | TRBJ2-5 | TRBV28 | TGTGCCAGCAGTCCGGGACAGGAGTACCAAGAGACCCAGTACTTC | CASSPGQEYQETQYF
NA | 15 | NA | TRBJ1-1 | TRBV10-1 | TGCGCCACCGCGGGGGTCTGGGAGGGGCAGACTGAAGCTTTCTTT | CATAGVWEGQTEAFF
NA | 16 | NA | TRBJ2-7 | TRBV11-2 | TGTGCCAGCAGCGCCATTAGCGGCTCAAGCTCCTACGAGCAGTACTTC | CASSAISGSSSYEQYF
NA | 17 | NA | TRBJ2-2 | TRBV9 | TGTGCCAGCAGCGTAGCTCGGGCTAGCAGTCCCGCCGGGGAGCTGTTTTTT | CASSVARASSPAGELFF
NA | 16 | NA | TRBJ2-1 | TRBV5-1 | TGCGCCAGCAGCTTGGCCGAGGAACCTTACCACAATGAGCAGTTCTTC | CASSLAEEPYHNEQFF
NA | 17 | TRBD1 | TRBJ2-4 | TRBV18 | TGTGCCAGCTCACCAGGGACAGGTTTGATAGCCAAAAACATTCAGTACTTC | CASSPGTGLIAKNIQYF
NA | 18 | NA | TRBJ1-3 | TRBV9 | TGTGCCAGCAGCGTAGGAGGATCAGGACTGTTCTCTGGAAACACCATATATTTT | CASSVGGSGLFSGNTIYF
NA | 12 | NA | TRBJ2-3 | TRBV7-9 | TGTGCCAGCAGCAAAGGGGTAGATACGCAGTATTTT | CASSKGVDTQYF
NA | 14 | NA | TRBJ2-1 | TRBV5-4 | TGTGCCAGCAGGATCTCATCGGTGATAGCGGAGCAGTTCTTC | CASRISSVIAEQFF
NA | 14 | NA | TRBJ1-5 | TRBV6-1 | TGTGCCAGCAGTGACAGAGAGGGCAATCAGCCCCAGCATTTT | CASSDREGNQPQHF
NA | 15 | TRBD2 | TRBJ2-1 | TRBV7-9 | TGTGCCAGCAGCTTAGATGGGCTAGCGGGCAATGAGCAGTTCTTC | CASSLDGLAGNEQFF
once | 15 | TRBD2 | TRBJ2-1 | TRBV19 | TGTGCCACGGAAGAGGGGCTAGCGGGAATCAATGAGCAGTTCTTC | CATEEGLAGINEQFF
once | 13 | TRBD1 | TRBJ1-2 | TRBV19 | TGTGCCAGTGGGGTGGACAGGGGGGATGGCTACACCTTC | CASGVDRGDGYTF
NA | 16 | TRBD2 | TRBJ2-2 | TRBV5-1 | TGCGCCAGCAGCGGTAGACTAGCGGGAGCGGGCGGAGAGCTGTTTTTT | CASSGRLAGAGGELFF
NA | 14 | TRBD1 | TRBJ1-4 | TRBV18 | TGTGCCAGCTCAACTACAGGGGTGAGGGAAAAACTGTTTTTT | CASSTTGVREKLFF
NA | 16 | TRBD2 | TRBJ2-7 | TRBV7-8 | TGTGCCAGCAGCTTAGTAGGTAGCGGGGGCTCCTACGAGCAGTACTTC | CASSLVGSGGSYEQYF
NA | 15 | TRBD2 | TRBJ2-7 | TRBV4-3 | TGCGCCAGCAGCCAGTCTAGCGGGAGGGGCTACGAGCAGTACTTC | CASSQSSGRGYEQYF
NA | 14 | TRBD2 | TRBJ2-7 | TRBV7-6 | TGTGCCAGCAGCTTTTTCACTAGCGGGACCGAGCAGTACTTC | CASSFFTSGTEQYF
NA | 16 | TRBD1 | TRBJ1-2 | TRBV6-6 | TGTGCCAGCAGCCCCCGGGACAGGGGGCCCGTCTATGGCTACACCTTC | CASSPRDRGPVYGYTF
NA | 17 | TRBD1 | TRBJ2-7 | TRBV4-2 | TGTGCCAGCAGCCAAGATAGTACCGGGACAGGTAGTTACGAGCAGTACTTC | CASSQDSTGTGSYEQYF
NA | 13 | NA | TRBJ2-7 | TRBV18 | TGTGCCAGCTCACCAGGGCAGGGTCGCGAGCAGTACTTC | CASSPGQGREQYF
NA | 16 | TRBD1 | TRBJ2-5 | TRBV4-1 | TGCGCCAGCAGCCTCCTCTATACAGGGGACAAAGAGACCCAGTACTTC | CASSLLYTGDKETQYF